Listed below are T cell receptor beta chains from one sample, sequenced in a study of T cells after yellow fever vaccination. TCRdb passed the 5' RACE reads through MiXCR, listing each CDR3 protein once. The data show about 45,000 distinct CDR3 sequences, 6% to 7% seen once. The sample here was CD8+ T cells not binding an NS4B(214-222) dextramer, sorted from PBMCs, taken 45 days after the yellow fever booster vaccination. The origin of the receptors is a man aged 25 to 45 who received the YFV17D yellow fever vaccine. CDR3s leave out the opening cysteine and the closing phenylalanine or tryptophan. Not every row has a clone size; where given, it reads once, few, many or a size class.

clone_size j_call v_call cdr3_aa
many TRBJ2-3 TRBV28 ASSPLGRGTQY
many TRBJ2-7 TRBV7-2 ASRLGLLSYEQY
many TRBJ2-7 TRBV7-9 ASSLEGQGFYEQY
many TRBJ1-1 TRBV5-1 ASSWGDGETEAF
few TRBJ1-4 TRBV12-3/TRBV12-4 ASSSLPGQGEEKLF
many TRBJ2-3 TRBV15 ATSSMSTDTQY
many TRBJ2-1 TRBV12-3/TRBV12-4 ASSFGLGDEQF
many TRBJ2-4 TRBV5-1 ASSSLAEGGNIQY
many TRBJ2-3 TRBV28 ASSFRAGTQY
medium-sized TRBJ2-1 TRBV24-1 ATSDAKTGEASEQF
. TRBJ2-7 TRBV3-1 ASSQVTSGSEDEQY
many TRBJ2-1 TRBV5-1 ASRQGNNEQF
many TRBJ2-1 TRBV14 ASSQDQLASHNEQF
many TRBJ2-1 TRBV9 ASSLGAENEQF
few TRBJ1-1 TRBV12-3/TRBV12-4 ASSTGTGKGVTEAF
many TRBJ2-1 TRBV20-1 SASSGGNEQF
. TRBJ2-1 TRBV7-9 ASSLGGRGVLDEQF
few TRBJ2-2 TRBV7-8 ASSAPSGSVPGELF
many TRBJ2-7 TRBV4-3 ASSQDSGPYEQY
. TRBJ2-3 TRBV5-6 AIGPGISWGDTQY
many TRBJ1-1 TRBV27 ASSFGGPNTEAF
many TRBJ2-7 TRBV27 ASSLSVGTPYEQY
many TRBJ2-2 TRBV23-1 ASTYQGQNTGELF
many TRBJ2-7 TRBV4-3 ASSTRTQGYDEQY
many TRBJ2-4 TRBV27 ASSTWDRQNIQY
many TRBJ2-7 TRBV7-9 ASSSPGLASYEQY
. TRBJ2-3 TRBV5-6 ASSLGASGRADTQY
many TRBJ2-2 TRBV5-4 ASSEASNTGELF
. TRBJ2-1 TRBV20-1 SADPGALRSYNEQF
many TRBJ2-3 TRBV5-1 ASSLIAETLGAQY
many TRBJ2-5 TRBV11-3 ASSSHLREETQY
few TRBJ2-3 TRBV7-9 ASSTGTGVADTQY
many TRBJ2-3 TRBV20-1 RLQREGRTDTQY
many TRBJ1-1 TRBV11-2 ASSLLLGEVTEAF
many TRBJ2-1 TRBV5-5 ASSPPGQGYNEQF
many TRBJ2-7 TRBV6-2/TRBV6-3 ASSYHLAGPSYEQY
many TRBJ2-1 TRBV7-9 ASSLFGSGYNEQF
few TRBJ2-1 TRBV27 ASSPLSVGEAYNEQF
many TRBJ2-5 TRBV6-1 ASRVAGFQETQY
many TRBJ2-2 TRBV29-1 SVDGGDTGELF
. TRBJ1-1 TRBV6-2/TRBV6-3 ASRYDSPLLNMNTEAF
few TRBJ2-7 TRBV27 ASSLGFSSSYEQY
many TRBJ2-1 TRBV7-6 ASSLTGSGYNEQF
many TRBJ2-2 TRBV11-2 ASSLDPVPGELF
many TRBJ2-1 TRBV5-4 ASSLRTSGRDEQF
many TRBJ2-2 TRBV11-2 ASSLVGRDSTGELF
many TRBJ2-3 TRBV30 AWSPRGGITQY
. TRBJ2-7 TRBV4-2 ASSPEGLGTGFYEQY